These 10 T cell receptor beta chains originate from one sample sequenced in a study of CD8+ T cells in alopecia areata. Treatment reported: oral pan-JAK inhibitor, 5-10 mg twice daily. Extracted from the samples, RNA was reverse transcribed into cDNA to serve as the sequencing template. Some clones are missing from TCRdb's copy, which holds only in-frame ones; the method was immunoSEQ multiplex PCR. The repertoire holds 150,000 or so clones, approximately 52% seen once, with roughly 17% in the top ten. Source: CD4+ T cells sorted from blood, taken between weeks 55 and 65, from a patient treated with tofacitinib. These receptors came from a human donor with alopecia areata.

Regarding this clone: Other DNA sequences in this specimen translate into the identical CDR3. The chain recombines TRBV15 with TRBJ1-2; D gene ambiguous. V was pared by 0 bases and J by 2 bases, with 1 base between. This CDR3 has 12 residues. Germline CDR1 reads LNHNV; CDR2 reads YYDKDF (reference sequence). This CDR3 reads CATSRDNYGYTF. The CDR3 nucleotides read TGTGCCACCAGCAGAGACAACTATGGCTACACCTTC.

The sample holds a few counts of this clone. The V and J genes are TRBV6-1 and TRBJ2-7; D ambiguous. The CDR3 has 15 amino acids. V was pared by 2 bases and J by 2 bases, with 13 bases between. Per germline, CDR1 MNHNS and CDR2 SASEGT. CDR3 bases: TGTGCCAGCAGTGAAAAAGTTGGTTACACCTACGAGCAGTACTTC. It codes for CASSEKVGYTYEQYF.

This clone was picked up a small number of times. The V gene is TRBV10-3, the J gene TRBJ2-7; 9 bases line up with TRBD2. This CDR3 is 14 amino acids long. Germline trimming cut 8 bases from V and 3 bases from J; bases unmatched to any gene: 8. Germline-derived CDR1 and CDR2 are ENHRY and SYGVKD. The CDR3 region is CAIQAGGALYEQYF. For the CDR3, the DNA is TGTGCCATCCAAGCGGGGGGAGCTCTCTACGAGCAGTACTTC.

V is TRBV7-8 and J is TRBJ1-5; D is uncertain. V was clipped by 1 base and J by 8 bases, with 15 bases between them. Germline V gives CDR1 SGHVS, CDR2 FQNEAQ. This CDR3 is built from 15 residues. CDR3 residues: CASSLGTEPREPQHF. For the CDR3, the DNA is TGTGCCAGCAGCTTAGGGACTGAGCCCCGGGAGCCCCAGCATTTT.

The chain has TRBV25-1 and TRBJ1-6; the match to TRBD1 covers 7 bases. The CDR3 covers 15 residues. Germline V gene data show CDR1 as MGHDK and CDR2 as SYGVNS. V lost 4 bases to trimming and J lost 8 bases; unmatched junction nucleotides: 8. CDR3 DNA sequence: TGTGCCAGCAGTGGATACAGGGGTCGGGATTCACCCCTCCACTTT. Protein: CASSGYRGRDSPLHF.

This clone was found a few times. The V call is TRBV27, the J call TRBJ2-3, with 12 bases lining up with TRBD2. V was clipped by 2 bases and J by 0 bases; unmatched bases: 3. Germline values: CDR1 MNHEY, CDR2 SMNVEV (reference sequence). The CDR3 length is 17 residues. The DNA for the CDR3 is TGTGCCAGCAGTTTAACTAGCGGGGGGCCTAGCACAGATACGCAGTATTTT. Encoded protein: CASSLTSGGPSTDTQYF.

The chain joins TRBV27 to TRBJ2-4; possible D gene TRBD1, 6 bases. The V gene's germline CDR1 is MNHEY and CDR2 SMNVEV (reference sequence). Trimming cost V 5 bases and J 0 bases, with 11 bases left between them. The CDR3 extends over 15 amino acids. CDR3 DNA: TGTGCCAGCAGTCACAGGGCCCTAGCCAAAAACATTCAGTACTTC. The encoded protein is CASSHRALAKNIQYF.

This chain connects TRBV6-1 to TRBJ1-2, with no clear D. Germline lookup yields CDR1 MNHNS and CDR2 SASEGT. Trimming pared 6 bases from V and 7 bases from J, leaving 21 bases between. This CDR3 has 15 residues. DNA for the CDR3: TGTGCCAGCAGCCAAAGCCGGGCCCTGCCCCTTGGCTACACCTTC. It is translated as CASSQSRALPLGYTF.

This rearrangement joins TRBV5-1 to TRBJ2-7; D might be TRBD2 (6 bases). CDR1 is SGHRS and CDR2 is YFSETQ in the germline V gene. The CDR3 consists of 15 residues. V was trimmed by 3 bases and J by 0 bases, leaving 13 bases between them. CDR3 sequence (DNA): TGCGCCAGCAGCTGGAGGGCGGAATCCTCCTACGAGCAGTACTTC. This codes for CASSWRAESSYEQYF.

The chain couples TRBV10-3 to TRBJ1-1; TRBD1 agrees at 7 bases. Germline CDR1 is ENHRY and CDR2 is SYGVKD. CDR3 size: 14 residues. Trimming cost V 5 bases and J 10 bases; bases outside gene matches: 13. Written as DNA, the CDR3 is TGTGCCATCAGTCTGGCCGGACAGGCCCCGGGAGCTTTCTTT. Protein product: CAISLAGQAPGAFF.